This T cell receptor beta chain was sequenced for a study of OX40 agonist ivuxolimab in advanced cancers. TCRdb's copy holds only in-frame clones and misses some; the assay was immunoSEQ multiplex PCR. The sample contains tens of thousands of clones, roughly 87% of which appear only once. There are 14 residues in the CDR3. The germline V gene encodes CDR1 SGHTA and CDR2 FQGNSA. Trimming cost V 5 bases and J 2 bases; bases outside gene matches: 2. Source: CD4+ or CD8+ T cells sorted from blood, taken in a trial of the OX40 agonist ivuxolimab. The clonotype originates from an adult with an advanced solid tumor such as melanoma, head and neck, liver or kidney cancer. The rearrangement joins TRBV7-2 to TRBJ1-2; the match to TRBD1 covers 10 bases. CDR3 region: CASSPGQGNYGYTF. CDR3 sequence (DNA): TGTGCCAGCAGCCCGGGACAGGGGAACTATGGCTACACCTTC.